These T cell receptor beta chains were read from a single sample in a study of blood T cell repertoires in COVID-19. The assay was immunoSEQ multiplex PCR, and TCRdb's table has in-frame clones only and misses some. Among 40,000 to 55,000 clones listed, about 90% were seen once. The sequencing sample was made of peripheral blood. Receptors were obtained from a man aged 65 to 85 with active COVID-19. Both conserved end residues are part of each CDR3. A D gene is named only where the DNA matches it firmly. Rows give clone size only sometimes, using once, few, many, or a class for an expanded clone.

clone size	V gene	D gene	J gene	CDR3 DNA	CDR3 protein
few	TRBV5-4	.	TRBJ1-6	TGTGCCAGCAGCCCGGCGGGTGGTAGCCCCCTCCACTTT	CASSPAGGSPLHF
.	TRBV7-9	.	TRBJ1-4	TGTGCCAGCAACCTCTTAGGGGCTGCTAATGAAAAACTGTTTTTT	CASNLLGAANEKLFF
once	TRBV11-2	TRBD1	TRBJ2-5	TGTGCCAGCACGTGGTACGGGACAGGGCAAGAGACCCAGTACTTC	CASTWYGTGQETQYF
.	TRBV19	.	TRBJ1-4	TGTGCCAGTATGGCGGCTGCAACTAATGAAAAACTGTTTTTT	CASMAAATNEKLFF
.	TRBV4-2	.	TRBJ2-1	TGTGCCAGCAGCCAAAACCCACGTGGGGACTGGAATGAGCAGTTCTTC	CASSQNPRGDWNEQFF
.	TRBV30	TRBD1	TRBJ1-2	TGTGCCTGGAGTGTTTACAGGGGGGGCGGCTACACCTTC	CAWSVYRGGGYTF
.	TRBV19	.	TRBJ2-3	TGTGCCAGTAGATTAGCCCACTCTAGCACAGATACGCAGTATTTT	CASRLAHSSTDTQYF
.	TRBV27	TRBD1	TRBJ1-2	TGTGCCAGCAGTCCCCTTCCGGGACAGGATAACTATGGCTACACCTTC	CASSPLPGQDNYGYTF
.	TRBV7-6	TRBD1	TRBJ2-1	TGTGCCAGCAGCTTATTTCCCTCAGGGGGCGGGTTAAATGAGCAGTTCTTC	CASSLFPSGGGLNEQFF
.	TRBV19	.	TRBJ2-1	TGTGCCAGTAAACGAACCGGTGAGCAGTTCTTC	CASKRTGEQFF
.	TRBV4-3	.	TRBJ1-3	TGCGCCAGCAGCCAAGATCGGGGCTCTGGAAACACCATATATTTT	CASSQDRGSGNTIYF
.	TRBV27	.	TRBJ2-3	TGTGCCAGCAGTTTATTTGTTCCCATTATCGGGGGTGAGAGCACAGATACGCAGTATTTT	CASSLFVPIIGGESTDTQYF
.	TRBV20-1	.	TRBJ2-5	TGCAGTGCGTGGACAAAAGAGACCCAGTACTTC	CSAWTKETQYF
.	TRBV6-5	.	TRBJ1-4	TGTGCCAGCAGGGTCCCAGGGTCAGAAAAACTGTTTTTT	CASRVPGSEKLFF
.	TRBV11-2	TRBD2	TRBJ2-3	TGTGCCAGCAGCAAATCAGCGGGGACTACTAGCACAGATACGCAGTATTTT	CASSKSAGTTSTDTQYF